The entry below describes one T cell receptor (beta chain). The data originate from a study of T cell changes during pregnancy in multiple sclerosis. Germline CDR1 is SGHTA and CDR2 is FQGNSA. This CDR3 has 17 residues. The V end was cut by 3 bases, the J end by 1 base, with 16 bases between. The protocol was immunoSEQ multiplex PCR, while the TCRdb copy is restricted to in-frame clones and leaves out a portion. The sample yields roughly 53,000 clones, 90% seen once. The chain carries TRBV7-2 and TRBJ2-1; D possibly corresponds to TRBD2 (5 bases). The starting material was CD8+ T cells from peripheral blood mononuclear cells, obtained before pregnancy. The sequence was obtained from a female donor with multiple sclerosis, enrolled in a pregnancy study. CDR3 region: CASSFTSSGGSYNEQFF. In nucleotides, the CDR3 is TGTGCCAGCAGCTTTACGTCATCCGGCGGGTCCTACAATGAGCAGTTCTTC.